This T cell receptor beta chain was found in a study of shared clonotypes between healthy human individuals. Comments on this clone: Its antigen is still unknown.

The CDR3 length is 16 residues. Germline V CDR1 and CDR2: KGHSH, LQKENI. With 4 bases removed from V and 4 bases from J, the gap between germline ends came to 17 bases. The study separated CD4+ cells into CD45RA+ naive and CD45RA-negative memory subsets. Study-wide findings and caveats: Around 4.7% was the fraction of naive CD4 clonotypes found shared across four donors. Researchers sampled only blood; tissue repertoires likely differ.

Some clones are missing from TCRdb's copy, which holds only in-frame ones; the method was immunoSEQ multiplex PCR. The sample records hundreds of thousands of clones, 73% being singletons. The chain uses TRBV18 and TRBJ2-4, with D perhaps TRBD1 (5 bases). The sequence derives from a woman aged 30 to 39 in good health. The specimen was memory CD4+ T cells sorted from blood. Subset of the sample: CD45RA-negative fraction. The CDR3 coding sequence is TGTGCCAGCTCACGAACAGGACCAGGGTCTAAAAACATTCAGTACTTC. Its translation: CASSRTGPGSKNIQYF.